This entry features one T cell receptor beta chain sequence. The sample is drawn from a study of blood T cell repertoires in COVID-19. Study summary: T cells, B-cell-depleted T cells, or PBMCs supplied cDNA or gDNA.

Methods used by the authors: The authors estimated nucleated cell counts from reference gene primer amplification. Here immunoSEQ multiplex PCR was the method, and the copy in TCRdb shows in-frame clones only, minus some. The V and J calls and the clone size are those of that table, but D and trimming were determined from the DNA. The sample carries 180,000 or so clones, 90% recorded once. This clonotype was sampled from a man aged 50 to 60 with acute or convalescent COVID-19. Sequenced: peripheral blood.

CDR3 nucleotides: TGTGCCAGCAGCTTAGCGGGGGGGGTTGGCTTGCGAGCTTTCTTT. It yields the protein CASSLAGGVGLRAFF. J is TRBJ1-1 and V is TRBV7-9; D perhaps matches TRBD1 (5 bases). This CDR3 is built from 15 residues. CDR1 is SEHNR and CDR2 is FQNEAQ in the germline V gene (reference sequence). V gave up 0 bases and J gave up 10 bases, with 18 bases separating them.